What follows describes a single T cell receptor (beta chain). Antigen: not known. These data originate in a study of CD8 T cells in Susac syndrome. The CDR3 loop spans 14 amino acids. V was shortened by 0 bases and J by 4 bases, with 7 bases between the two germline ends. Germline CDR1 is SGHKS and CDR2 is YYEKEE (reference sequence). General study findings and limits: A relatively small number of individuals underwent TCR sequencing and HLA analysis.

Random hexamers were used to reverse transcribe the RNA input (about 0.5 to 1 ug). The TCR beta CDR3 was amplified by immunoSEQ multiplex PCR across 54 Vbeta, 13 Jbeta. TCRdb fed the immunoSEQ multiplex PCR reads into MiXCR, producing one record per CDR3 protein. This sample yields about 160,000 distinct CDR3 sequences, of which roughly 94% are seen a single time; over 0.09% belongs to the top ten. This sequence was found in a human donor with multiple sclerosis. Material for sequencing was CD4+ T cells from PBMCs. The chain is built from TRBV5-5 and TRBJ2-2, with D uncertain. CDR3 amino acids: CASSLGVPTGELFF. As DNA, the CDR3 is TGTGCCAGCAGCTTGGGAGTCCCCACCGGGGAGCTGTTTTTT.